This T cell receptor beta chain is drawn from a study of glioma-infiltrating T cells after dendritic cell vaccination. Study-level information: Dendritic cells derived from monocytes and pulsed with autologous tumor lysate formed the vaccine. Study results and limitations: Estimated pretreatment TIL content predicted outcome after dendritic cell vaccination. TCR clonality showed no direct relationship with survival.

V lost 4 bases to trimming and J lost 2 bases, with 15 bases between them. The CDR3 runs to 15 residues. Germline assignment: CDR1 SEHNR and CDR2 FQNEAQ (reference sequence). Clones were read by immunoSEQ multiplex PCR, and TCRdb kept only the in-frame ones, dropping some. The sample comprises approximately 46,000 clones, around 89% of which are singletons, and roughly 5.4% rests with the top ten. Described time point: after dendritic cell vaccination, including at tumor progression/relapse. Only patients with spare fresh-frozen tumor and over two years of follow-up were included. Points on this clone: Antigen specificity is unknown.

The genes are TRBV7-9 and TRBJ2-7, with D tentatively TRBD1 (5 bases). The sequence came from a human donor with glioblastoma. The sample in question was blood, obtained after dendritic cell vaccination. The CDR3 loop reads CASSSDSHITYEQYF. DNA of the CDR3: TGTGCCAGCAGCTCTGACAGCCATATCACCTACGAGCAGTACTTC. The variable domain in full, with the rest retrieved from reference TRBV7-9 and TRBJ2-7, is DTGVSQNPRHKITKRGQNVTFRCDPISEHNRLYWYRQTLGQGPEFLTYFQNEAQLEKSRLLSDRFSAERPKGSFSTLEIQRTEQGDSAMYLCASSSDSHITYEQYFGPGTRLTVT.